These T cell receptor beta chains were read from a single sample in a study of blood T cell repertoires in COVID-19. TCRdb's table, derived via immunoSEQ multiplex PCR, lists solely in-frame clones and lacks some. The sample records around 290,000 clones, around 90% being singletons. Material: PBMCs or T cells enriched from blood (not recorded which). All receptors derive from a woman aged 25 to 39 who had recovered from COVID-19. Each CDR3 is given with its conserved first and last residue. The D gene is left open where the match is weak. Clone sizes are given selectively: once, few, many, or a class where the clone is expanded.

d_gene,abundance,j_gene,v_gene,CDR3nt,CDR3aa
TRBD2,-,TRBJ2-1,TRBV4-1,TGCGCCAGCAGCCATACAGCGGGAGTCTCCCACAATGAGCAGTTCTTC,CASSHTAGVSHNEQFF
TRBD1,-,TRBJ1-6,TRBV3-1/TRBV3-2,TGTGCCAGCAGCCAAGCGGGACAGACTAATTCACCCCTCCACTTT,CASSQAGQTNSPLHF
-,-,TRBJ1-2,TRBV30,TGTGCCCATCTGGACGGACTCTATGGCTACACCTTC,CAHLDGLYGYTF
TRBD2,-,TRBJ2-1,TRBV4-1,TGCGCCAGCAGCCTGCCCTCTGGACTAGCGGGGGGGGGCAATGAGCAGTTCTTC,CASSLPSGLAGGGNEQFF
TRBD2,-,TRBJ2-5,TRBV28,TGTGCCAGCAGTTTAGGTGGCCTAGCGGGGACGTACCCTTCCCAAGAGACCCAGTACTTC,CASSLGGLAGTYPSQETQYF
TRBD1,-,TRBJ2-1,TRBV9,TGTGCCAGCAGCGCCCTCCGGGACAGGGTCACAAATGAGCAGTTCTTC,CASSALRDRVTNEQFF
-,-,TRBJ2-7,TRBV11-3,TGTGCCAGCAGCTTAGGTGACAGCCGCTACGAGCAGTACTTC,CASSLGDSRYEQYF
TRBD1,many,TRBJ1-3,TRBV6-5,TGTGCCAGCAGTCAATACAGGGGGAACACCATATATTTT,CASSQYRGNTIYF
-,-,TRBJ2-1,TRBV28,TGTGCCAGCAGTTTTCAGACCTACAATGAGCAGTTCTTC,CASSFQTYNEQFF
TRBD1,-,TRBJ2-5,TRBV18,TGTGCCAGCTCACCATCGACGCACAGGGGACAGGGTAATCAAGAGACCCAGTACTTC,CASSPSTHRGQGNQETQYF
-,once,TRBJ2-1,TRBV11-3,TGTGCCAGCGGAATTAGCGGATACAATGAGCAGTTCTTC,CASGISGYNEQFF
-,-,TRBJ2-1,TRBV3-1/TRBV3-2,TGTGCCAGCGGGCTCCGTGCACCCACTTACAATGAGCAGTTCTTC,CASGLRAPTYNEQFF